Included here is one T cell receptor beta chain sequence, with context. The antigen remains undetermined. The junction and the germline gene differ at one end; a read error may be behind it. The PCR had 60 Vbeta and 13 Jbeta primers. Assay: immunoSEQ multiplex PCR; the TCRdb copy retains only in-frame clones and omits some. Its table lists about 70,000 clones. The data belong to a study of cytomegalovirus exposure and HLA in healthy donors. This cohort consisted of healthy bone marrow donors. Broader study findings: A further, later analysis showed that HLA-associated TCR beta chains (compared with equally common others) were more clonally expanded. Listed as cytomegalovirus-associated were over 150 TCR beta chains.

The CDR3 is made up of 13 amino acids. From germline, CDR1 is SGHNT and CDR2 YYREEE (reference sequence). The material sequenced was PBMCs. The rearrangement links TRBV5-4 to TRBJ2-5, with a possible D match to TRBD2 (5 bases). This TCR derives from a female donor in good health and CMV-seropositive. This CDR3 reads CAGSPTTGETQYF. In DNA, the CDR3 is TGTGCCGGCAGTCCTACGACGGGGGAGACCCAGTACTTC.